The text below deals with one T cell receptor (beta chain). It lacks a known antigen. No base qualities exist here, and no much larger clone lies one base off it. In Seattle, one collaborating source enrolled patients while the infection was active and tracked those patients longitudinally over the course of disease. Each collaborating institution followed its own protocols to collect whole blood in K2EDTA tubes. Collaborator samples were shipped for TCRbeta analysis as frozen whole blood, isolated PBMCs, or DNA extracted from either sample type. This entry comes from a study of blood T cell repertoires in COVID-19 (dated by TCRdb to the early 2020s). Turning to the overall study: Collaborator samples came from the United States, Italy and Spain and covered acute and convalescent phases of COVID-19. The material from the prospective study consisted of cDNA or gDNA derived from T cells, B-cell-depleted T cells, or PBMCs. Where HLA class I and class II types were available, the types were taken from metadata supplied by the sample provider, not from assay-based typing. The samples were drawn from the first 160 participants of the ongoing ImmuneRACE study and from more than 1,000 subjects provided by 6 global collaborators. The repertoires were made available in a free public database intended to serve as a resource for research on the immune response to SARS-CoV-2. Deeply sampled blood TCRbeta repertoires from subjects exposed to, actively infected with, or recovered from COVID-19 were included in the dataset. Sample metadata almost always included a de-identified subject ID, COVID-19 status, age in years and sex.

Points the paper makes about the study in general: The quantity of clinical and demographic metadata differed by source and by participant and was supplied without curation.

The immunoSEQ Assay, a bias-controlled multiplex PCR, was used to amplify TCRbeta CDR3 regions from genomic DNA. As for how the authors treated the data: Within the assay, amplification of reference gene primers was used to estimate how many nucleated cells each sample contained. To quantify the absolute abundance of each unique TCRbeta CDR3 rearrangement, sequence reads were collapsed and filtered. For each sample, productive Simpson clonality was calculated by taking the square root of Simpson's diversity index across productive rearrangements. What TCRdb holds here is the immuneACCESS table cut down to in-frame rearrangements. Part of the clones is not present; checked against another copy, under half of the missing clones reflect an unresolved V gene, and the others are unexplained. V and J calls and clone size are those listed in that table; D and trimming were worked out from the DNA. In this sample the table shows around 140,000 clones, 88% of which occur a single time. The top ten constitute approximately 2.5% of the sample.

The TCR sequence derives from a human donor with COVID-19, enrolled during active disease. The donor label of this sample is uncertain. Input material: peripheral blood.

The CDR3 region: CASSPSTGISTDTQYF. At the DNA level, the sequence is TGTGCCAGCTCACCATCGACAGGGATAAGCACAGATACGCAGTATTTT. The chain was built from TRBV18 and TRBJ2-3, with 7 central nucleotides matching TRBD1. The CDR3 starts with the cysteine, ends with the phenylalanine, and has 16 residues. Here the CDR3 DNA is all that survives: 48 bases in frame from base 1. At the junction V is shortened by 2 bases and J by 0 bases; bases outside the gene matches: 5. CDR1 KGHSH and CDR2 LQKENI were looked up in the germline V gene. Reference TRBV18 and TRBJ2-3 genes cover what lies past the CDR3, so the full variable domain is NAGVMQNPRHLVRRRGQEARLRCSPMKGHSHVYWYRQLPEEGLKFMVYLQKENIIDESGMPKERFSAEFPKEGPSILRIQQVVRGDSAAYFCASSPSTGISTDTQYFGPGTRLTVL.